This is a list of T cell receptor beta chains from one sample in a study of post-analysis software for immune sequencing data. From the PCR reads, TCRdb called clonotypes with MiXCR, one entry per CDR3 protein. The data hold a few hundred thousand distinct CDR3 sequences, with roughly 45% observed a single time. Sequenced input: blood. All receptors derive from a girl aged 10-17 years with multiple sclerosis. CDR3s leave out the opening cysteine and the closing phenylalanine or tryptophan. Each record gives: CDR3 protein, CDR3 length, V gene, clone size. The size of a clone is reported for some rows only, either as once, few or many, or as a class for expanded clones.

ASSDPGSTDTQY	12	TRBV9	-
ASSQEIGTGLGYT	13	TRBV4-1	few
SAKGGAYEQY	10	TRBV29-1	-
ASRTRGLAGGLPESYNEQF	19	TRBV12-3/TRBV12-4	-
ASSFMTDTQY	10	TRBV7-2	few
ASSASRVEDTQY	12	TRBV7-6	few
ASRQGPITTEELF	13	TRBV28	-
AISGVKSSYNEQF	13	TRBV10-3	-
ASSPSSGTTDTQY	13	TRBV5-1	few
ASSLGLAMETQY	12	TRBV7-2	few
ASSLVGGRSYEQY	13	TRBV7-2	-
SGYQSYNEQF	10	TRBV29-1	-
SARARLAGGPGYEQY	15	TRBV20-1	-
ASSSLRGWEETQY	13	TRBV3-1	-
ASIPEGGPTGLYSNQPQH	18	TRBV28	-
ASSQQTGGLTDTQY	14	TRBV4-1	-
ASSLALAGGSDTQY	14	TRBV7-2	few
SALSPTLSSYEQY	13	TRBV20-1	-
ASSQSGLQGYEQY	13	TRBV28	-
ASKTSGDADTQY	12	TRBV6-2/TRBV6-3	-
ATSESGAGAYNEQF	14	TRBV24-1	-
ASSSTSGEGRSQY	13	TRBV12-3/TRBV12-4	-
ASSFGNQPQH	10	TRBV6-2/TRBV6-3	-
SARKGLAGVYEQY	13	TRBV20-1	few
ASSPPGRVDATEQF	14	TRBV18	few
ASSQVAGSGRAPNEQF	16	TRBV14	-
ASTRPAGGFEQY	12	TRBV28	-
ASSLGLAGGPLVIEQY	16	TRBV5-6	-
ASSQNGLPADTQY	13	TRBV4-1	-
ASSHLISRPYEQY	13	TRBV6-7	once
ASSQDSTPGRPQH	13	TRBV3-1	few
ASSGLGEQY	9	TRBV25-1	-
SARDLQNTGELF	12	TRBV20-1	few
ASSLDGGLVVSEQF	14	TRBV11-2	few
ASSHLPRDSNQPQH	14	TRBV27	-
ASSAPGASYGYT	12	TRBV25-1	-
ASSLGGYQF	9	TRBV5-6	-
ASSPRSGLLFDYNEQF	16	TRBV4-2	few
SAKRLAGGKDTQY	13	TRBV20-1	few